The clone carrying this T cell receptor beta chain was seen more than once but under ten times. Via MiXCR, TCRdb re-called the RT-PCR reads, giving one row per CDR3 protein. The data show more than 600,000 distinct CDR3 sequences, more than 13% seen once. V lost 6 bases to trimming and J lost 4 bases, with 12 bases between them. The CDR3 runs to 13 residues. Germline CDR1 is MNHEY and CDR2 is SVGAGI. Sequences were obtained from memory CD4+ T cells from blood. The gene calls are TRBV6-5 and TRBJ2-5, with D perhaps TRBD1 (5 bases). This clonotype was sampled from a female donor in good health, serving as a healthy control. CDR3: CASRSRGGETQYF. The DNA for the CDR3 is TGTGCCAGCAGGTCAAGGGGTGGAGAGACCCAGTACTTC.